This T cell receptor beta chain emerged from a study of cytomegalovirus exposure and HLA in healthy donors. Germline CDR1 MNHNS, CDR2 SASEGT. J lost 4 bases, V lost 6 bases, and 11 bases had no gene match. This CDR3 region has 15 residues. On this clone itself: Antigen: not known.

Findings and limits, study-wide: Being productive about 87% or about 30% of the time was typical of most TCR beta V segments in an earlier analysis. The likely origin of a cluster of highly shared sequence variants was a sequencing artifact. A further, later analysis showed that HLA-associated TCR beta chains (compared with equally common others) were more clonally expanded. Follow-up analysis later connected one missense variant in DCLRE1C with trimming of TCR beta V- and J-genes.

The PCR used 60 Vbeta and 13 Jbeta primers. The assay was immunoSEQ multiplex PCR, and TCRdb's table has in-frame clones only and misses some. The sample has about 100,000 clones, approximately 85% seen once; the top ten hold 3% to 4%. The chain couples TRBV6-1 to TRBJ2-7; 8 nucleotides match TRBD1. Sequenced: PBMCs. The origin of this receptor is a man between 25 and 39 years old in good health and CMV-seronegative. CDR3: CASRVVAGGIYEQYF. CDR3 DNA: TGTGCCAGCAGAGTGGTGGCAGGGGGCATTTACGAGCAGTACTTC.